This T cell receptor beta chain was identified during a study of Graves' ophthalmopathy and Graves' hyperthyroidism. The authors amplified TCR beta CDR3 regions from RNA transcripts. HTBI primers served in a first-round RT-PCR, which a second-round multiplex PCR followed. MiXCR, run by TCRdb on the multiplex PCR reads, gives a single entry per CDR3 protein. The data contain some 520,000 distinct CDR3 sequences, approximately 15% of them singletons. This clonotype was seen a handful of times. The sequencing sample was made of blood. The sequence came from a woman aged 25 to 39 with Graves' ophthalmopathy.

The DNA for the CDR3 is TGTGCCAGCAGTGGGTTCGGACTAGCGGAGACCCTTCGCGGCACCGGGGAGCTGTTTTTT. It translates to CASSGFGLAETLRGTGELFF. The chain uses TRBV7-2 and TRBJ2-2; TRBD2 matches 10 bases. The length of the CDR3 is 20 residues. Germline CDR1 and CDR2: SGHTA and FQGNSA. Germline trimming cut 6 bases from V and 4 bases from J; bases unmatched to any gene: 20.